This T cell receptor (beta chain) was found in a study of blood T cell repertoires in COVID-19. Study as a whole: The United States, Italy and Spain provided the acute and convalescent COVID-19 samples. Sources were T cells, B-cell-depleted T cells, or PBMCs; the material itself was cDNA or gDNA.

This CDR3 comprises 13 residues. Trimming pared 7 bases from V and 3 bases from J, leaving 11 bases between. Germline V gives CDR1 LNHDA, CDR2 SQIVND (reference sequence). Original handling: Amplification with reference gene primers provided the estimates of nucleated cell counts. Using immunoSEQ multiplex PCR, the repertoire was profiled, and TCRdb retains in-frame clones only, with some absent. Clone size and the V and J calls come from that table; the DNA yielded D and trimming. The repertoire consists of some 130,000 clones, with approximately 88% occurring once and the leading ten covering approximately 10%.

The sequenced material came from peripheral blood. The chain is built from TRBV19 and TRBJ2-3; TRBD2 might be the D (7 bases). The clonotype comes from a man between 45 and 60 years old with acute or convalescent COVID-19. CDR3 sequence (DNA): TGTGCCAGTACCAAGGGGGGGACAGATACGCAGTATTTT. Its translation: CASTKGGTDTQYF.